A single sample is the source of the 18 T cell receptor beta chains below, sequenced in a study of cytotoxic CD8 clonotypes in ibrutinib-treated CLL. Assay used: immunoSEQ multiplex PCR; TCRdb lists only in-frame clones, some missing. The table has roughly 300,000 clones, approximately 79% seen once. The source was PBMCs, collected at disease progression, from a patient treated with ibrutinib. Source of these receptors: a human donor with chronic lymphocytic leukemia.

Only a few counts were recorded for this clone. The gene calls are TRBV28 and TRBJ1-2; TRBD1 matches at 9 bases. This CDR3 has 14 residues. Germline V gives CDR1 MDHEN, CDR2 SYDVKM. The trim removed 6 bases at V and 4 bases at J, leaving 6 bases unmatched. The DNA for the CDR3 is TGTGCCAGCAGGAACAGGGGGCAGGTCTATGGCTACACCTTC. Amino acids: CASRNRGQVYGYTF.

The rearrangement links TRBV9 to TRBJ2-7; 10 positions agree with TRBD1. CDR1 and CDR2 (germline): SGDLS, YYNGEE. The J segment lost 1 base and the V segment lost 3 bases, leaving 4 bases of the junction unmatched. The CDR3 loop spans 15 amino acids. The CDR3 spells CASSAGQGLSYEQYF. The CDR3 DNA sequence: TGTGCCAGCAGCGCGGGACAGGGGTTATCCTACGAGCAGTACTTC.

This clone was detected only a few times. The V call is TRBV6-1, the J call TRBJ1-6; D unresolved. The V gene's germline CDR1 is MNHNS and CDR2 SASEGT. The CDR3 contains 12 residues. Trimming shortened V by 5 bases and J by 10 bases, and 9 bases separated the two germline ends. The DNA of the CDR3 is TGTGCCAGCAGTAAGAATTGGTCACCCCTCCACTTT. The encoded protein is CASSKNWSPLHF.

CDR3 loop: CASSLPGRVRYTEAFF. The CDR3 DNA is TGTGCCAGTAGCCTTCCGGGGCGGGTTCGGTACACTGAAGCTTTCTTT. V and J are TRBV19 and TRBJ1-1, with D tentatively TRBD1 (5 bases). This CDR3 is 16 amino acids long. The germline gives CDR1 LNHDA, CDR2 SQIVND (reference sequence). Between the trimmed V and J ends, which lost 6 bases and 3 bases, there was a span of 20 bases.

V gene TRBV21-1 combines with J gene TRBJ2-7. TRBV21-1 is described as a pseudogene. The CDR3 loop spans 17 amino acids. CDR3 DNA: TGTGCCAGCAGCAAACGACCGCTCGTGGGCGGATCCTACGAGCAGTACTTC. It specifies CASSKRPLVGGSYEQYF.

V and J are TRBV7-8 and TRBJ2-7, with D hard to call. Trimming removed 1 base from V and 4 bases from J, with 14 bases in between. The CDR3 totals 15 residues. Germline V lookup: CDR1 SGHVS, CDR2 FQNEAQ. CDR3 residues: CASSLVWHPDYEQYF. CDR3 bases: TGTGCCAGCAGCTTAGTGTGGCATCCGGATTACGAGCAGTACTTC.

This clone appeared once. The rearrangement joins TRBV5-1 to TRBJ2-1, with a weak D call TRBD1 (6 bases). The CDR3 runs to 15 residues. CDR1 is SGHRS, CDR2 YFSETQ, per germline. V shed 0 bases and J shed 5 bases, with 12 bases lying between them. DNA for the CDR3: TGCGCCAGCAGCTTGGCCTGGACAGTCAACAATGAGCAGTTCTTC. Encoded protein: CASSLAWTVNNEQFF.

The V gene is TRBV7-6, the J gene TRBJ1-4; tentatively, D is TRBD1 (6 bases). Trimming shortened V by 2 bases and J by 10 bases, and 14 bases separated the two germline ends. In germline, CDR1 is SGHVS, CDR2 FNYEAQ. The CDR3 is made up of 14 amino acids. The CDR3 DNA follows: TGTGCCAGCAGCTTAAGGACAGTTCAAGGAAAACTGTTTTTT. Its translation: CASSLRTVQGKLFF.

The genes are TRBV10-3 and TRBJ1-3, with D perhaps TRBD1 (5 bases). From germline, CDR1 is ENHRY and CDR2 SYGVKD. The germline V and J ends were trimmed by 8 bases and 1 base, with 12 bases remaining between them. The CDR3 is 14 amino acids. Here the CDR3 DNA reads TGTGCCATCGGCCAGGGTGGATCTGGAAACACCATATATTTT. It encodes CAIGQGGSGNTIYF.

The chain employs TRBV7-9 and TRBJ1-2; D is ambiguous. Germline values: CDR1 SEHNR, CDR2 FQNEAQ (reference sequence). Trimming took 2 bases from V and 6 from J, leaving 13 bases between them. The CDR3 extends over 14 amino acids. CDR3 in amino acids: CASSLKRHRDGYTF. Here the CDR3 DNA reads TGTGCCAGCAGCTTAAAACGACACCGGGATGGCTACACCTTC.

The chain is built from TRBV10-3 and TRBJ2-5, with D unclear. Trimming removed 3 bases at V and 4 bases at J, with 15 bases between. Germline V gives CDR1 ENHRY, CDR2 SYGVKD. The CDR3 has 15 residues. The CDR3 DNA sequence: TGTGCCATCAGTGAACACCCCGGTTCGAGAGAGACCCAGTACTTC. Protein: CAISEHPGSRETQYF.

The V call is TRBV4-1, the J call TRBJ2-1, with TRBD2 matching 16 bases. The CDR3 is 18 amino acids. Germline V gene data show CDR1 as MGHRA and CDR2 as YSYEKL. V lost 6 bases to trimming and J lost 3 bases; unmatched junction nucleotides: 8. CDR3: CASRLGLAGGLIYNEQFF. CDR3 nucleotide sequence: TGCGCCAGCAGATTGGGACTAGCGGGAGGGCTAATCTACAATGAGCAGTTCTTC.

The chain couples TRBV10-3 to TRBJ2-1, with D perhaps matching TRBD2 (6 bases). Looked up from germline, CDR1 is ENHRY and CDR2 is SYGVKD. V was trimmed by 10 bases and J by 5 bases, leaving 15 bases between them. The CDR3 sequence is 13 residues long. In nucleotides, the CDR3 is TGTGCCACCACGCCTAGCGCGAACAATGAGCAGTTCTTC. Its protein is CATTPSANNEQFF.

The V call is TRBV9, the J call TRBJ1-1, with D perhaps TRBD1 (5 bases). Per germline, CDR1 SGDLS and CDR2 YYNGEE. The CDR3 spans 15 residues. V lost 1 base and J 0 bases, leaving 10 bases between the germline ends. The DNA for the CDR3 is TGTGCCAGCAGCGTACCACAGACAGTGAACACTGAAGCTTTCTTT. As protein: CASSVPQTVNTEAFF.

This chain links TRBV6-1 with TRBJ2-7; D unclear. This CDR3 is built from 14 residues. V lost 8 bases to trimming and J lost 0 bases, with 14 bases between them. The germline gives CDR1 MNHNS, CDR2 SASEGT. The CDR3 spells CASGEWAVSYEQYF. In nucleotides, the CDR3 is TGTGCCAGCGGGGAATGGGCAGTCTCCTACGAGCAGTACTTC.

The V call is TRBV7-6, the J call TRBJ2-5; the match to TRBD2 covers 9 bases. The junction had 11 bases not matched to a gene; V was cut back by 5 bases and J by 7 bases. The CDR3 covers 15 residues. CDR1 is SGHVS, CDR2 FNYEAQ, per germline. CDR3: CASSPQEGLAATQYF. The CDR3 DNA reads as TGTGCCAGCAGCCCGCAAGAGGGACTAGCTGCGACCCAGTACTTC.

The chain uses TRBV4-3 and TRBJ2-7; no clear D. The germline CDR1 and CDR2 sequences are LGHNA and YSLEER. With 2 bases removed from V and 2 bases from J, the gap between germline ends came to 13 bases. The CDR3 extends over 15 amino acids. The CDR3: CASSQNAGFAYEQYF. The CDR3 bases are TGCGCCAGCAGCCAAAATGCTGGTTTTGCCTACGAGCAGTACTTC.

J is TRBJ1-4 and V is TRBV28, with 9 bases matching TRBD1. The CDR3 consists of 16 residues. CDR1 is MDHEN, CDR2 SYDVKM, per germline. V trimming: 7 bases; J trimming: 8 bases; junction bases outside the gene matches: 14. CDR3 DNA: TGTGCCAGCAACACCCACGGGACAGGGTATTGGGAAAAACTGTTTTTT. It specifies CASNTHGTGYWEKLFF.